The entry that follows covers one T cell receptor beta chain sequence. Its antigen is unidentified. V lost 1 base to trimming and J lost 4 bases, with 6 bases between them. Looked up from germline, CDR1 is SGHNT and CDR2 is YYREEE (reference sequence). The CDR3 contains 13 residues. The data were produced by immunoSEQ multiplex PCR, yet TCRdb's version contains in-frame clones alone and is incomplete. The sample comprises 64,000 or so clones, roughly 84% of which are singletons, and around 0.7% rests with the top ten. These data are taken from a study of OX40 agonist ivuxolimab in advanced cancers. For the study at large: Treatment received earlier with anti-PD-1, anti-PD-L1 or anti-CTLA-4 agents was allowed, and around 36% had some.

Study results and limitations: On average, CD8+ T cells had more expanded clones than CD4+.

This chain links TRBV5-4 with TRBJ1-5; no reliable D call. The TCR was taken from an adult with an advanced solid tumor such as melanoma, head and neck, liver or kidney cancer. Sample: CD4+ or CD8+ T cells sorted from blood, taken in a trial of the OX40 agonist ivuxolimab. The CDR3 reads CASSLRSNQPQHF. CDR3 coding DNA: TGTGCCAGCAGCTTGAGGAGTAATCAGCCCCAGCATTTT.